This T cell receptor (beta chain) was identified in a study of cytomegalovirus exposure and HLA in healthy donors. The PCR had 60 Vbeta and 13 Jbeta primers. Sequencing was performed with immunoSEQ multiplex PCR; in TCRdb, only in-frame clones are kept and a portion is missing. The repertoire holds about 130,000 clones, with around 63% as singletons. The specimen sequenced was PBMCs. This clonotype was obtained from a human donor in good health.

The CDR3 loop reads CASGLGGRNQPQHF. DNA of the CDR3: TGTGCCAGCGGACTGGGCGGGCGCAATCAGCCCCAGCATTTT. The chain recombines TRBV2 with TRBJ1-5, with no clear D. Trimming pared 8 bases from V and 2 bases from J, leaving 13 bases between. CDR1 is SNHLY, CDR2 FYNNEI, per germline. This CDR3 has 14 amino acids.